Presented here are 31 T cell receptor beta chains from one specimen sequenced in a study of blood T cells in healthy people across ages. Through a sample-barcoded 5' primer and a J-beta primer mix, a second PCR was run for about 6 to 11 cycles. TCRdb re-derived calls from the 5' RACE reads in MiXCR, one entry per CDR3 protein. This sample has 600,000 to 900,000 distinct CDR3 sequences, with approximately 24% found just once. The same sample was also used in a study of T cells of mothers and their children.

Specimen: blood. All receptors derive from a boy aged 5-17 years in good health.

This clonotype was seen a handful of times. CDR3 sequence (DNA): TGCAGTGCTAGAGACGCGGGACGGAAGTACACCGGGGAGCTGTTTTTT. Translated, it gives CSARDAGRKYTGELFF. The gene calls are TRBV20-1 and TRBJ2-2; D might be TRBD2 (6 bases). This CDR3 has 16 residues. The V end was cut by 0 bases, the J end by 3 bases, with 14 bases between. Germline lookup yields CDR1 DFQATT and CDR2 SNEGSKA (reference sequence).

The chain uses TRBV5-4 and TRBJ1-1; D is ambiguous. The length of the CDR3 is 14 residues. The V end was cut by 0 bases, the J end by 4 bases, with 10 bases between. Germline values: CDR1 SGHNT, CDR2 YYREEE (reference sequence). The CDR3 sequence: CASSLGKWGTEAFF. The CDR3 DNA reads TGTGCCAGCAGCTTGGGCAAATGGGGCACTGAAGCTTTCTTT.

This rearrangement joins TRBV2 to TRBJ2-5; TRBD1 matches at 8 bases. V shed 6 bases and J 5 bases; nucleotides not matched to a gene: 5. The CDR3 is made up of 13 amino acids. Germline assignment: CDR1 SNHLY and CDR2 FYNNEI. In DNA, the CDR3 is TGTGCCAGCAGACGGACAGGGATCGAGACCCAGTACTTC. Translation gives CASRRTGIETQYF.

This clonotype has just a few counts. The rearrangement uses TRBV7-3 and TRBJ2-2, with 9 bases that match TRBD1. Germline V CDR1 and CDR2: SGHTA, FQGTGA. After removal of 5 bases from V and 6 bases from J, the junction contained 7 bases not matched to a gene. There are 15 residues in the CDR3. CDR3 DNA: TGTGCCAGCAGCACCGGACAGGGGAAGGCCGGGGAGCTGTTTTTT. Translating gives CASSTGQGKAGELFF.

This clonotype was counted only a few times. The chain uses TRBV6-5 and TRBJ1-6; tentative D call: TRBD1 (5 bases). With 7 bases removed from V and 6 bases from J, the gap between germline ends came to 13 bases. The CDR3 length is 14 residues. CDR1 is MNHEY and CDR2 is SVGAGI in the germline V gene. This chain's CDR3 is CASNRDGLNSPLHF. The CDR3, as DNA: TGTGCCAGCAATCGGGACGGTCTTAATTCACCCCTCCACTTT.

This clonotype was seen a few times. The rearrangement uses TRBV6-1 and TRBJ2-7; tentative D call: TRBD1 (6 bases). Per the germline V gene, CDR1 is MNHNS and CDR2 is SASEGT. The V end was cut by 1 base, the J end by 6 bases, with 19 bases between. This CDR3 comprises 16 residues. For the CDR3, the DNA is TGTGCCAGCAGTGAAGTGGACAGTTCGGTATACGGCGAGCAGTACTTC. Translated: CASSEVDSSVYGEQYF.

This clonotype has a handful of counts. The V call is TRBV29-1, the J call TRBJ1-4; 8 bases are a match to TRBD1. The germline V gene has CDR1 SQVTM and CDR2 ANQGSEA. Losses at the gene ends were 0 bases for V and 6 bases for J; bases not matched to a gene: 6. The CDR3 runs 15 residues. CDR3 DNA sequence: TGCAGCGTTGAAGATGGAGGGACAGGCTATGAAAAACTGTTTTTT. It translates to CSVEDGGTGYEKLFF.

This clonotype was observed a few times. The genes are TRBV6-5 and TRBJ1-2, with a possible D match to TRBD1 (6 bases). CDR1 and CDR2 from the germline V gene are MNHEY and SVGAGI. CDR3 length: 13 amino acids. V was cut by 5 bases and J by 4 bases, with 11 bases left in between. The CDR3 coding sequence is TGTGCCAGCAGTGCCGGACAGACCTATGGCTACACCTTC. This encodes CASSAGQTYGYTF.

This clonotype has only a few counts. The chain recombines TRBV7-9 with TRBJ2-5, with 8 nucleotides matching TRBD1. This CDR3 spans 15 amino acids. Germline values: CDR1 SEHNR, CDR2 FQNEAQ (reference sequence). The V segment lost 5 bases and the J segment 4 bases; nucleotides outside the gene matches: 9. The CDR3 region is CASSPTGDRGETQYF. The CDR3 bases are TGTGCCAGCAGCCCGACAGGGGATCGAGGAGAGACCCAGTACTTC.

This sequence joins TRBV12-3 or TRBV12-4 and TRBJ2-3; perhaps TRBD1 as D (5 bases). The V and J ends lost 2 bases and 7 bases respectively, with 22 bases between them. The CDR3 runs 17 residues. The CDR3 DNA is TGTGCCAGCAGTTTACCCCACCTAGGCGAAAAGGGGAATACGCAGTATTTT. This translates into CASSLPHLGEKGNTQYF.

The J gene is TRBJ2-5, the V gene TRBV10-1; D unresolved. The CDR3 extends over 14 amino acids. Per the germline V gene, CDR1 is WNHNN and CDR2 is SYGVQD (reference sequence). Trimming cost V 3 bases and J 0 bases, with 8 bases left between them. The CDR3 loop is CASSDRRNQETQYF. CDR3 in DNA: TGCGCCAGCAGTGATCGGAGAAACCAAGAGACCCAGTACTTC.

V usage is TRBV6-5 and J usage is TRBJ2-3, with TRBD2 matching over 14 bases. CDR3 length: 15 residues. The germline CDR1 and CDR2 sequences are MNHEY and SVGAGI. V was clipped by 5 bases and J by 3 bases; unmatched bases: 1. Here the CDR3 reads CASSRTSGRTDTQYF. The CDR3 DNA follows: TGTGCCAGCAGTCGGACTAGCGGGAGGACAGATACGCAGTATTTT.

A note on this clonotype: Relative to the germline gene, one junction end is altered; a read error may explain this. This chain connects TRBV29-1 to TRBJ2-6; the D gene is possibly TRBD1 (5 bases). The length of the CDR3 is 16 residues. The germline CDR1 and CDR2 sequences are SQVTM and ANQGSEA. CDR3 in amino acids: CSVESDVNFGANALTF. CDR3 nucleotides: TGCAGCGTTGAGTCGGACGTAAACTTTGGGGCCAACGCCCTGACTTTC.

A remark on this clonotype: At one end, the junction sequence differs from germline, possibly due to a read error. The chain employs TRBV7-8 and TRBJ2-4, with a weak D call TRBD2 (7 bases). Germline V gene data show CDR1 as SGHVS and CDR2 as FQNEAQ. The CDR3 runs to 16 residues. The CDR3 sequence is CASSLTFSTRGDIRYF. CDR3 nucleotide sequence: TGTGCCAGCAGCTTAACGTTCTCGACCCGGGGGGACATTCGGTACTTC.

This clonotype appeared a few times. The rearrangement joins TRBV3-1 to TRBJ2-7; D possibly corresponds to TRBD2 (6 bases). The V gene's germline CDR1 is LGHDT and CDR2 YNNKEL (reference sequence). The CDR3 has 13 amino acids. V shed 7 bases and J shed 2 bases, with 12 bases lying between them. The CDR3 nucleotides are TGTGCCAGCACCCGGGGAGGCACCTACGAGCAGTACTTC. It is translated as CASTRGGTYEQYF.

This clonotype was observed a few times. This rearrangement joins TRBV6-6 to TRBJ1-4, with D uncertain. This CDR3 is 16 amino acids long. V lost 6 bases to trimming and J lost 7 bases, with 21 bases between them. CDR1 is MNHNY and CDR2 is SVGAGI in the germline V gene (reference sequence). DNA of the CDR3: TGTGCCAGCAGACCCCTCGGCGGAGGTCGGGGTGAAAAACTGTTTTTT. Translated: CASRPLGGGRGEKLFF.

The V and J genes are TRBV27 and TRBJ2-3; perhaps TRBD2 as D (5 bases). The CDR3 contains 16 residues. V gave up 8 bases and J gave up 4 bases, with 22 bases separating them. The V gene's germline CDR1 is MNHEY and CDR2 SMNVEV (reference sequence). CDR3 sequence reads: CASAGAGVNVADTQYF. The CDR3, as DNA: TGTGCCAGCGCAGGCGCCGGGGTTAACGTCGCAGATACGCAGTATTTT.

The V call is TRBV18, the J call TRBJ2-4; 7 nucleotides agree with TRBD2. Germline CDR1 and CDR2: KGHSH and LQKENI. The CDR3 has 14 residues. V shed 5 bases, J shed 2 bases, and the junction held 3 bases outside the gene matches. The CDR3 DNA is TGTGCCAGCTCAACGGGGGGATCCAAAAACATTCAGTACTTC. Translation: CASSTGGSKNIQYF.

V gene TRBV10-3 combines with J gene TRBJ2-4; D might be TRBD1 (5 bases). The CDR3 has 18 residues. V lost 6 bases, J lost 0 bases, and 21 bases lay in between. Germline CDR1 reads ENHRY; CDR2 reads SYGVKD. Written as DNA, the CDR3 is TGTGCCATCAGGAAAACCCTGGACATCCTAAGAGCCAAAAACATTCAGTACTTC. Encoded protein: CAIRKTLDILRAKNIQYF.

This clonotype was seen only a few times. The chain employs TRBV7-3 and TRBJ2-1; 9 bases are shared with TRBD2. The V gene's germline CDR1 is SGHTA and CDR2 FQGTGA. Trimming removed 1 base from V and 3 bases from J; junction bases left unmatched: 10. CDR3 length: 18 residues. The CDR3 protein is CASSLIRPGAGGYNEQFF. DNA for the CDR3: TGTGCCAGCAGCTTAATTCGTCCGGGAGCGGGGGGCTACAATGAGCAGTTCTTC.

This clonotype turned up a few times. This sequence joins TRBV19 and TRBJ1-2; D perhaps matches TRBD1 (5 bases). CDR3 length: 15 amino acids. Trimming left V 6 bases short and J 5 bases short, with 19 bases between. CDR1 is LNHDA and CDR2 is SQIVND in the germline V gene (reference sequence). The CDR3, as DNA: TGTGCCAGTAGGTCCCTTGGTGGCAGGGTTTATGGCTACACCTTC. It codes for CASRSLGGRVYGYTF.

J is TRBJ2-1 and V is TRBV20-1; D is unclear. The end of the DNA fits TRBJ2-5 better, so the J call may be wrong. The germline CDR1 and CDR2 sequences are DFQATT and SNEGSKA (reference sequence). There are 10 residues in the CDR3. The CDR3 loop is CSAEAETQYF. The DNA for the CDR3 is TGCAGTGCTGAAGCAGAGACCCAGTACTTC.

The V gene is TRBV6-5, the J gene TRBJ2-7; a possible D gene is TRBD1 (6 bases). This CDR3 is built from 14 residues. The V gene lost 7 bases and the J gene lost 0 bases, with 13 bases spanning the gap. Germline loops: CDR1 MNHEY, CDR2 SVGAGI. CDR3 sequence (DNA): TGTGCCAGCAAGGGGGAGTTGGCCTCCTACGAGCAGTACTTC. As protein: CASKGELASYEQYF.

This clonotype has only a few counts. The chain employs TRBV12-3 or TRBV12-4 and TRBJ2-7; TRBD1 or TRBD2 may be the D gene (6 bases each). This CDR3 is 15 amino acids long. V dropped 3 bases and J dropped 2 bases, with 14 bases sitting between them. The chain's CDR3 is CASSLQGGGPYEQYF. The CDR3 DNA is TGTGCCAGCAGTTTGCAAGGAGGGGGGCCCTACGAGCAGTACTTC.

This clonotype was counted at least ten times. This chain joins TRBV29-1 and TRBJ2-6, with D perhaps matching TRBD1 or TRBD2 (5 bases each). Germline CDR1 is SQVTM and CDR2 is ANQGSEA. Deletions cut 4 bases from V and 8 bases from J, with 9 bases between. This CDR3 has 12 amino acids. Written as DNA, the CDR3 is TGCAGCGTTGCAGGGAGCTCCAACGTCCTGACTTTC. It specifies CSVAGSSNVLTF. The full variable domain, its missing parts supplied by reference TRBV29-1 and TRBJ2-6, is SAVISQKPSRDICQRGTSLTIQCQVDSQVTMMFWYRQQPGQSLTLIATANQGSEATYESGFVIDKFPISRPNLTFSTLTVSNMSPEDSSIYLCSVAGSSNVLTFGAGSRLTVL.

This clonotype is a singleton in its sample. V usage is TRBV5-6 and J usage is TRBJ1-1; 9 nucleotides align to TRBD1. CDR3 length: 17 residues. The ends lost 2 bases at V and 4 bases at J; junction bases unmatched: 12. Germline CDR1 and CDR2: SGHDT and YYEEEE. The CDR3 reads CASSFGWDREGVTEAFF. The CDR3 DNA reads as TGTGCCAGCAGCTTCGGTTGGGACAGGGAGGGAGTCACTGAAGCTTTCTTT.

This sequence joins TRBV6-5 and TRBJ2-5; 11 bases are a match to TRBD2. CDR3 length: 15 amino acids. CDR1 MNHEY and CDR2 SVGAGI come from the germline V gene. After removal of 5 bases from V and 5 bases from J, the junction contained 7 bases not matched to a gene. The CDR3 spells CASSPSGGTRETQYF. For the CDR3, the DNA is TGTGCCAGCAGTCCTAGCGGGGGGACTCGGGAGACCCAGTACTTC.

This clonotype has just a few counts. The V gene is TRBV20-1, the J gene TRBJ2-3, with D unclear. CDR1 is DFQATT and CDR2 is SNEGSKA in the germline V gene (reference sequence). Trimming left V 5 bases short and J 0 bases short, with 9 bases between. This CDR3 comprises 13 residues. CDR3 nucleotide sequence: TGCAGTGCTCTTCTAGATAGCACAGATACGCAGTATTTT. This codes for CSALLDSTDTQYF.

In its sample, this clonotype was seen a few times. The CDR3 nucleotides read TGTGCCAGCAGCCACCTGGACAGGGTAGCTGAAGCTTTCTTT. It specifies CASSHLDRVAEAFF. V gene TRBV4-2 combines with J gene TRBJ1-1; TRBD1 matches at 8 bases. Germline CDR1 is LGHNA and CDR2 is YNFKEQ. The trim removed 3 bases at V and 6 bases at J, leaving 6 bases unmatched. The CDR3 has 14 residues.

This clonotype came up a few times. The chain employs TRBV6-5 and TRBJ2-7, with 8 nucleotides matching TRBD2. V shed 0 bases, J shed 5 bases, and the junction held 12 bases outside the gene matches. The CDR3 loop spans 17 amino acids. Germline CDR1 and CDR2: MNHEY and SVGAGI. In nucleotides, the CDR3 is TGTGCCAGCAGTTACTCTTTCGGCGGGGGGTACCCCCACGAGCAGTACTTC. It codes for CASSYSFGGGYPHEQYF.

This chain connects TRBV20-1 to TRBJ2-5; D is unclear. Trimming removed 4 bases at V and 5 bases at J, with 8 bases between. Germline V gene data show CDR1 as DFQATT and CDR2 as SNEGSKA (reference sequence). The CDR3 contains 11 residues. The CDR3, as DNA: TGCAGTGCTATCGATTTGGAGACCCAGTACTTC. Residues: CSAIDLETQYF.